This T cell receptor (beta chain) was identified during a study of T cells in Graves' hyperthyroidism and ophthalmopathy (dated by TCRdb to 2018 to 2020). With regard to the full study: To identify TCR V-J signatures that set the groups apart, the researchers used a discovery cohort of roughly 100 patients, made up of 40 to 45 with Graves' ophthalmopathy and some 60 with stable Graves' hyperthyroidism. Prospective prediction of ophthalmopathy was tested in an independent validation cohort consisting of 18 to 20 hyperthyroidism patients and 15 to 17 patients who later progressed to ophthalmopathy. The 75 to 100 discovery patients were randomly divided into training and test sets at a 7:3 ratio. In several Graves' hyperthyroidism patients, the study also compared T-cell repertoires from thyroid tissue with T-cell repertoires from blood. Once sampling was done, hyperthyroidism patients were given methimazole at a starting dose of 30 mg daily, whereas ophthalmopathy patients were given high-dose intravenous methylprednisolone. The paper reports TCR Vbeta CDR3 sequencing of fewer than 150 peripheral blood samples: some 41 ophthalmopathy, over 70 hyperthyroidism and around 17 progressor patients.

At the junction V is shortened by 3 bases and J by 4 bases, with 9 bases in between. CDR1 and CDR2 were assigned from the germline V gene (reference sequence) as DFQATT and SNEGSKA. Including cysteine and phenylalanine, the CDR3 has 12 amino acids. Only CDR3 DNA remains: 36 bases, in frame from the first base. The TCR beta CDR3 regions were amplified from the RNA transcripts. The TCR CDR3 was subjected to a first round of RT-PCR using the HTBI primer set and the Qiagen OneStep RT-PCR kit. Libraries were constructed in a second round of multiplex PCR, after which size selection and purification were carried out. Sequencing of the libraries was done on an Illumina HiSeq2000 using paired-end 100 bp reads. In the source study's methods: SOAPnuke was used to process the raw data, removing reads that contained adapters or uncalled bases, had a mean Phred below 15, or lacked an exact match to the constant primer or identifier. COPE v1.2.5 was used to merge high-quality paired reads, and clonotypes were defined as unique nucleotide sequences. MiTCR v1.1 was used to align clonotypes to the IMGT TRBV, TRBD and TRBJ reference segments. The analysis was restricted to V-J combinations with a frequency above 0.0001, which together covered 99.2% of the repertoires. A TCS score was defined as the ratio of F50 (clonal expansion) to E x V (chaos), with BLOSUM62-based TCRdist applied between CDR3 peptides within each V-J. Welch's t-statistics and random forest reduced around 510 V-J features to roughly 13, which were used in a naive Bayes classifier (R e1071). The Morisita-Horn index was used to measure how similar the thyroid and blood repertoires were. The public reads were quality trimmed at Q25 with fastp and then assembled into clones with MiXCR by TCRdb, keeping productive beta chains. Identical CDR3 protein sequences are pooled into one entry, listed with their most common genes and DNA. TCRdb assigned the V and J calls; the authors' analysis was not used. Here the sample has a few hundred thousand distinct CDR3 sequences; about 43% occur a single time. Together, the top ten hold around 7.7% of the sample.

The sample holds many counts of this clonotype. Its antigen is currently not known. There are no base qualities to consult, and no much larger clone falls within one base. Beyond this particular receptor, the publication reports: A 13 V-J signature model separated ophthalmopathy from stable hyperthyroidism, with around 88% sensitivity and about 81% specificity in cross-validation and 80%/75% in testing. In validation, the model predicted progression to ophthalmopathy a median of roughly 6.1 months before onset, with about 70% sensitivity and more than 72% specificity. No statistical method was used to set the sample size in advance, and investigators knew the group allocation. Most expanded thyroid clonotypes (frequency above 0.001) were also found in blood, which suggests that blood repertoires may mirror thyroid immune responses.

A patient counted as having stable Graves' hyperthyroidism if no progression to ophthalmopathy occurred over 18 months of follow-up. Hyperthyroidism patients were newly diagnosed, had a disease duration of under 2 months, and were aged 18 to 65 years. Exclusion was applied to patients with uncontrolled infections, other autoimmune diseases, pregnancy or lactation. Diagnoses were based on clinical symptoms, serum thyroxine and TRAb, thyroid ultrasound and orbital computed tomography. Total RNA was extracted using Trizol reagent, and RNA quality was assessed on an Agilent 2100 Bioanalyzer. Specimen: peripheral blood or thyroid tissue (not recorded which). The V and J genes are TRBV20-1 and TRBJ1-2; the D segment cannot be called with confidence. This clonotype was sampled from a woman aged 18-29 years with Graves' hyperthyroidism. The bases are TGCAGTGCTAGCCCCAGTCCCTATGGCTACACCTTC. This encodes CSASPSPYGYTF.